This TCR beta chain derives from a study of T cells in pancreatic ductal adenocarcinoma. General study points: Enrichment of CD45RO+ effector over naive T cells in tumors may bias clonality. Tumor samples had fewer productive templates and about 8-fold fewer unique clonotypes than blood. Tumor and blood clonality did not differ significantly, about 0.112 versus 0.072.

CDR1 is LNHDA and CDR2 is SQIVND in the germline V gene (reference sequence). This CDR3 comprises 15 residues. Trimming cost V 6 bases and J 1 base, with 13 bases left between them. The selected patients with pancreatic ductal adenocarcinoma had surgery but no neoadjuvant therapy. Points on this clone: Its antigen remains unidentified.

Produced via immunoSEQ multiplex PCR; TCRdb's table is partial and in-frame only. The repertoire includes over 90,000 clones, 90% to 95% of them detected once, and less than 4% sits in the top ten. The chain is built from TRBV19 and TRBJ1-5; no clear D. This receptor was obtained from a human donor with pancreatic ductal adenocarcinoma. The sample was PBMCs. CDR3 loop: CASRKGGESNQPQHF. CDR3 bases: TGTGCCAGTAGAAAGGGCGGGGAGAGCAATCAGCCCCAGCATTTT.